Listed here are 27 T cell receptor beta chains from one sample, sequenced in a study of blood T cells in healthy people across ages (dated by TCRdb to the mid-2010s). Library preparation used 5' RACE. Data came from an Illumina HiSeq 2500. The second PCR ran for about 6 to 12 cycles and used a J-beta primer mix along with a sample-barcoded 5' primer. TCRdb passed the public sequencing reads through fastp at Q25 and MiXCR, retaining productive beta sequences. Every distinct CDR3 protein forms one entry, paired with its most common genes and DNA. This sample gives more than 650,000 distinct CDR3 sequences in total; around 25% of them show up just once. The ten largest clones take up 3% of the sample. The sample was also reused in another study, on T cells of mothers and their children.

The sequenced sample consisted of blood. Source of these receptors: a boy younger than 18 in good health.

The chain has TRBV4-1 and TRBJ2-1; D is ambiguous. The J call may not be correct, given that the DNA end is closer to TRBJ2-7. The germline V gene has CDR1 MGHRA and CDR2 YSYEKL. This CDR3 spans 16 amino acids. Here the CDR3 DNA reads TGCGCCAGCAGCCAAGATCCACCCCAGCTCTCCTACGAGCAGTACGTC. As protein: CASSQDPPQLSYEQYV.

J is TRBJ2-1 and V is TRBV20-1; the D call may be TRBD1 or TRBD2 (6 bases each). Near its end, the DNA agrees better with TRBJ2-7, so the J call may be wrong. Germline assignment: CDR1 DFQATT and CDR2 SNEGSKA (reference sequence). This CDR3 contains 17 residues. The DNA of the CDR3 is TGCAGTGCTAGAGACCCGGGGGCGACAGTCTTCACCTACGAGCAGTACTTC. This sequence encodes CSARDPGATVFTYEQYF.

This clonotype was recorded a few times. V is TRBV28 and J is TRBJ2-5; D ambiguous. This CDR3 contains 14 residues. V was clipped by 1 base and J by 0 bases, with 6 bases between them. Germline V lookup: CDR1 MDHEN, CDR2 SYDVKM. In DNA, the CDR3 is TGTGCCAGCAGTTTATCGGCTCACCAAGAGACCCAGTACTTC. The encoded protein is CASSLSAHQETQYF.

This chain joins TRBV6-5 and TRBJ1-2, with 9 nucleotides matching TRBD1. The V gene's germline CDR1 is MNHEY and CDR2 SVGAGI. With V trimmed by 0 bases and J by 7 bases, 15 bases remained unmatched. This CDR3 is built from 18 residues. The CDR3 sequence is CASSYSSRSSQGASGYTF. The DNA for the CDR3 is TGTGCCAGCAGTTACTCGTCTCGTTCCTCACAGGGGGCGAGTGGCTACACCTTC.

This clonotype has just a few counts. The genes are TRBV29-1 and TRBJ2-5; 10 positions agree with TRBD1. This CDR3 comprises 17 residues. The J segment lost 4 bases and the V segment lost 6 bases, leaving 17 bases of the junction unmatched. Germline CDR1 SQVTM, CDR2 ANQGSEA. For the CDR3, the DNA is TGCAGCGTCCTGGGACAGGGGTTTGGGAACAACGGAGAGACCCAGTACTTC. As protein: CSVLGQGFGNNGETQYF.

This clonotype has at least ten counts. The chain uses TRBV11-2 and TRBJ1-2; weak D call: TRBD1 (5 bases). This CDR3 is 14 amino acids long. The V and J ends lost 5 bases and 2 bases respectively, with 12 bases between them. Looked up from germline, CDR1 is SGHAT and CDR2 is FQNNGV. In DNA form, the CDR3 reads TGTGCCAGCAGCCCAGACCGGACAAACTATGGCTACACCTTC. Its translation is CASSPDRTNYGYTF.

CDR3: CASSAGTETGELFF. CDR3 nucleotides: TGTGCCAGCAGTGCCGGGACGGAAACCGGGGAGCTGTTTTTT. The rearrangement uses TRBV28 and TRBJ2-2; D might be TRBD1 or TRBD2, each matching 5 bases. The V and J ends lost 5 bases and 5 bases respectively, with 12 bases between them. CDR3 length equals 14 residues. CDR1 and CDR2 (germline): MDHEN, SYDVKM.

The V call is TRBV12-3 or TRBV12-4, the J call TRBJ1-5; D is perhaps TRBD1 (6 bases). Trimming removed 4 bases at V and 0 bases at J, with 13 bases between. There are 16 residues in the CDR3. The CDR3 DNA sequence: TGTGCCAGCAGTTCCCTCGGGGGGGCTAGCAATCAGCCCCAGCATTTT. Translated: CASSSLGGASNQPQHF.

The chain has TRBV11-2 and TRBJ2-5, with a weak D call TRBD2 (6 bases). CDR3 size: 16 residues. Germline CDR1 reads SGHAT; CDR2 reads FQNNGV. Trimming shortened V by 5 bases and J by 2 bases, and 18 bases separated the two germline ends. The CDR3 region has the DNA TGTGCCAGCAGCCCTAGGCGGGGTGTGCCGCAAGAGACCCAGTACTTC. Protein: CASSPRRGVPQETQYF.

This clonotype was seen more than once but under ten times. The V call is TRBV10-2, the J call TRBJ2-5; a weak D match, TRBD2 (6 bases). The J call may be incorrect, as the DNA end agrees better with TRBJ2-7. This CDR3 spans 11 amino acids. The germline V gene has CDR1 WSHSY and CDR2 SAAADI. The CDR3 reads CASTGAYEQYF. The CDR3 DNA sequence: TGCGCCAGCACGGGGGCCTACGAGCAGTACTTC.

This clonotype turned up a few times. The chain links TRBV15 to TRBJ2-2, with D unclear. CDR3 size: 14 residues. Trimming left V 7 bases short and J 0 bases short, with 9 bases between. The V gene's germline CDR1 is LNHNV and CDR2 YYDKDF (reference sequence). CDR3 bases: TGTGCCACCATGGCGGTCACGAACACCGGGGAGCTGTTTTTT. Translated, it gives CATMAVTNTGELFF.

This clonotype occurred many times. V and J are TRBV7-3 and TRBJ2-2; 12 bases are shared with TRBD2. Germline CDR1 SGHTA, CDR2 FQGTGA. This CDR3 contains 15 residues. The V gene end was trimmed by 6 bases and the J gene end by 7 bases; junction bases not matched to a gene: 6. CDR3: CASSSSGGAGGELFF. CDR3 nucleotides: TGTGCCAGCAGTTCTAGCGGGGGGGCCGGCGGGGAGCTGTTTTTT.

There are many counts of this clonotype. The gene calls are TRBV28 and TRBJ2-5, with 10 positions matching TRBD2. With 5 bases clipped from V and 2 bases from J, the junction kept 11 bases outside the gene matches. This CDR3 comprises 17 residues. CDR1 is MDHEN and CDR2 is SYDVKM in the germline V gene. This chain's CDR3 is CASSLSRGAGGQETQYF. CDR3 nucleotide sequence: TGTGCCAGCAGTCTGTCACGGGGAGCGGGGGGGCAAGAGACCCAGTACTTC.

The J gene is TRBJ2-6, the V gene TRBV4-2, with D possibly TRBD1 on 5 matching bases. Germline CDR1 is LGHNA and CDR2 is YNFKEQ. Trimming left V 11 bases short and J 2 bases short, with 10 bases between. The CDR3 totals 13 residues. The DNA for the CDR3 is TGTGCCTCACAGGCGCCTGGGGCCAACGTCCTGACTTTC. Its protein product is CASQAPGANVLTF.

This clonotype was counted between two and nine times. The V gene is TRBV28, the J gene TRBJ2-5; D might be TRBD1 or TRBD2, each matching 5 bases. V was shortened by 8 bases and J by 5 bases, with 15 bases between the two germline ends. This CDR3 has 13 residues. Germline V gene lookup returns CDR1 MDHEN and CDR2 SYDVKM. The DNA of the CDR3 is TGTGCCAGCGCCCTTGGGGGTCACGAGACCCAGTACTTC. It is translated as CASALGGHETQYF. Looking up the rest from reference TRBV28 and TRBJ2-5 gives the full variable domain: DVKVTQSSRYLVKRTGEKVFLECVQDMDHENMFWYRQDPGLGLRLIYFSYDVKMKEKGDIPEGYSVSREKKERFSLILESASTNQTSMYLCASALGGHETQYFGPGTRLLVL.

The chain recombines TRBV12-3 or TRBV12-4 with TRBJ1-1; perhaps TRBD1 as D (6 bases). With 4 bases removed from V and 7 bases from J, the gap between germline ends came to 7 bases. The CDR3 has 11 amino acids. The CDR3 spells CASSYRDEAFF. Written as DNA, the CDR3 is TGTGCCAGCAGTTACAGGGATGAAGCTTTCTTT.

The CDR3 DNA is TGCAGTGCTAGAGAAGGGACTAGCGTCCACAATGAGCAGTTCTTC. As protein: CSAREGTSVHNEQFF. This rearrangement joins TRBV20-1 to TRBJ2-1; TRBD2 aligns across 10 bases. The CDR3 is 15 amino acids. V was pared by 0 bases and J by 5 bases, with 4 bases of the junction left unmatched. Germline loops: CDR1 DFQATT, CDR2 SNEGSKA (reference sequence).

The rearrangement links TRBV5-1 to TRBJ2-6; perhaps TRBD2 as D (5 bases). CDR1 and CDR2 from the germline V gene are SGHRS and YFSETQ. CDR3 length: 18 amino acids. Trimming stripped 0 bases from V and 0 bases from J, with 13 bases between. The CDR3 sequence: CASSLESGLSSGANVLTF. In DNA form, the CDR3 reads TGCGCCAGCAGCTTGGAGAGCGGCCTCAGCTCTGGGGCCAACGTCCTGACTTTC.

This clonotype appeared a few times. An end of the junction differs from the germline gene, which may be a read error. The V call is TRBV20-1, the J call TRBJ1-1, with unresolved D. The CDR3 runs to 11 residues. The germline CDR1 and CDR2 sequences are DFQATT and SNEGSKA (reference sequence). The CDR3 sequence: CSARVNTEAFF. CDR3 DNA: TGCAGTGCTAGAGTGAATACTGAAGCTTTCTTT.

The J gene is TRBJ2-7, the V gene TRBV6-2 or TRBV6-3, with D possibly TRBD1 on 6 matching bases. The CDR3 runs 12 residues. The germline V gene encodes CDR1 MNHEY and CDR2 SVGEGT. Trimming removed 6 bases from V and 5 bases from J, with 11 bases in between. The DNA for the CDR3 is TGTGCCAGCAGAAACAGGGTCGACGAGCAGTACTTC. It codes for CASRNRVDEQYF.

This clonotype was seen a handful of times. As DNA, the CDR3 is TGTGCCAGCAGTGACCTTAGAAACACTGAAGCTTTCTTT. Protein product: CASSDLRNTEAFF. The rearrangement uses TRBV2 and TRBJ1-1; D not certain. Trimming took 3 bases from V and 2 from J, leaving 7 bases between them. The CDR3 is made up of 13 amino acids. In germline, CDR1 is SNHLY, CDR2 FYNNEI. Full variable domain (rest looked up from reference TRBV2 and TRBJ1-1): EPEVTQTPSHQVTQMGQEVILRCVPISNHLYFYWYRQILGQKVEFLVSFYNNEISEKSEIFDDQFSVERPDGSNFTLKIRSTKLEDSAMYFCASSDLRNTEAFFGQGTRLTVV.

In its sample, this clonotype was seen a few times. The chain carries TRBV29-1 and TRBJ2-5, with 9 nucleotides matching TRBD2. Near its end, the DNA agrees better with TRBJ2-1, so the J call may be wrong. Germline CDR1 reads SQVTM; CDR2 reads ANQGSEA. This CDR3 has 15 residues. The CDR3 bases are TGCAGCGTCCGGGTGAGCGGGGGGTTTGACAATGAGCAGTTCTTC. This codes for CSVRVSGGFDNEQFF.

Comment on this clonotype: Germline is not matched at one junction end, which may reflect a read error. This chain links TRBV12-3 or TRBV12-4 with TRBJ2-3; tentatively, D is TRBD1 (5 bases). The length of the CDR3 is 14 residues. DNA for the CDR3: TGTGCCAGCAGTTTGACAGCGAGCATAGATACGCAGTATTTT. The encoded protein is CASSLTASIDTQYF.

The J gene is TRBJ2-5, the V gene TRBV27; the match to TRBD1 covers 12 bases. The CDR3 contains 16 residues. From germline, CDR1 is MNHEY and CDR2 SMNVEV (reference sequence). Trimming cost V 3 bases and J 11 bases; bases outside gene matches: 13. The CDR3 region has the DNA TGTGCCAGCAGTTTGGTCGCGGGACAGGGGGCGGGAGAGCAGTACTTC. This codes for CASSLVAGQGAGEQYF.

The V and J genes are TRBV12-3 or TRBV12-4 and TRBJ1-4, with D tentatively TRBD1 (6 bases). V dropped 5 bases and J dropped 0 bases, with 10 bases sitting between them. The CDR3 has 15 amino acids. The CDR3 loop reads CASSPHRATNEKLFF. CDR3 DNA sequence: TGTGCCAGCAGTCCCCACAGGGCAACTAATGAAAAACTGTTTTTT.

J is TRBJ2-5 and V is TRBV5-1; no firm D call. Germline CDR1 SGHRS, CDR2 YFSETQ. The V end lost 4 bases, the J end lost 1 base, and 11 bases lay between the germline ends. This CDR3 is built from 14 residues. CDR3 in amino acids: CASSVTELQETQYF. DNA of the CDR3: TGCGCCAGCAGCGTTACAGAACTCCAAGAGACCCAGTACTTC.

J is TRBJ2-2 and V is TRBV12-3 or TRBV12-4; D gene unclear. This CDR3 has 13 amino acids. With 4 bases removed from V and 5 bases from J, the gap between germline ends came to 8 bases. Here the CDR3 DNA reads TGTGCCAGCAGTTACAGCGTAACCGGGGAGCTGTTTTTT. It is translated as CASSYSVTGELFF.